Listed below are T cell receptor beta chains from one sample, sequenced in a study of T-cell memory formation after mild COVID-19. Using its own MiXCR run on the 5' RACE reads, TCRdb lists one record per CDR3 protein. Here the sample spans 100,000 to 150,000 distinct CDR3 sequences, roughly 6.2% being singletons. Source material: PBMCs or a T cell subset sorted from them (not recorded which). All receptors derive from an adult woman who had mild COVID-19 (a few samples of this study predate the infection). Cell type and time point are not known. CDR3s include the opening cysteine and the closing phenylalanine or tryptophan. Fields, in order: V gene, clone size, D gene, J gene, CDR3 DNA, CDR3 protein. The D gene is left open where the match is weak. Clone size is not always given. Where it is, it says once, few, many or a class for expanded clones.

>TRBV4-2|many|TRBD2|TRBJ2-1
TGTGCCAGCAGCCAAGAGTCCCTCCTAGCGGGAGCCGACAATGAGCAGTTCTTC
CASSQESLLAGADNEQFF
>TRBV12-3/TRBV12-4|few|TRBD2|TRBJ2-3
TGTGCCAGCCGGGTCCTGGGCGGGGGGACAGATACGCAGTATTTT
CASRVLGGGTDTQYF
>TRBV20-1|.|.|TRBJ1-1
TGCAGTGCTAGAGACTTACTAGGGGGCACTGAAGCTTTCTTT
CSARDLLGGTEAFF
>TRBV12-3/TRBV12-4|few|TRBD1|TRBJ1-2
TGTGCCAGCAGTTTCTTGAGGGACAGGGGAGACTATGGCTACACCTTC
CASSFLRDRGDYGYTF
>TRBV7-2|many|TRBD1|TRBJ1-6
TGTGCCAGCAGCTTAGTGGGGGCGGAGACAGGGTCTTTTTCACCCCTCCACTTT
CASSLVGAETGSFSPLHF
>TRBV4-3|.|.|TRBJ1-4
TGCGCCAGCAGCCAAGTTTGGGCGATTGGGAATGAAAAACTGTTTTTT
CASSQVWAIGNEKLFF
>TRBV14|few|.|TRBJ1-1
TGTGCCAGCAGCGCCCGGCCAGGCACTGAAGCTTTCTTT
CASSARPGTEAFF
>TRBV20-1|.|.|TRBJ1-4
TGCAGTGCTAGGCCGGGGCGGGGTGTAAAACTGTTTTTT
CSARPGRGVKLFF
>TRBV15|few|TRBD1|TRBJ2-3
TGTGCCACCAGCAGAGCGGGACAGTTCACAGATACGCAGTATTTT
CATSRAGQFTDTQYF
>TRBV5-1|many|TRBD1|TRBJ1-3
TGCGCCAGCAGCTTGGACGGGACAGGCTTGAACACCATATATTTT
CASSLDGTGLNTIYF
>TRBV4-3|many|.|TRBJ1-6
TGCGCCAGCAGCCAAGATGGGAGCTCCTATAATTCACCCCTCCACTTT
CASSQDGSSYNSPLHF
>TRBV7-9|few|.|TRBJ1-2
TGTGCCAGCACCGCGCAGGGACCACGTGGCTACACCTTC
CASTAQGPRGYTF
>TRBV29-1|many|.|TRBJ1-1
TGCAGCGTTGAACTAGCAGGGAAGGACACTGAAGCTTTCTTT
CSVELAGKDTEAFF
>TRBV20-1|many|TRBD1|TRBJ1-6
TGCAGTGCTTTTCGACAGGGCTCCTATAATTCACCCCTCCACTTT
CSAFRQGSYNSPLHF
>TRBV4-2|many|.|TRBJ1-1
TGTGCCAGCAGCCACCTTGGTTCGAACACTGAAGCTTTCTTT
CASSHLGSNTEAFF
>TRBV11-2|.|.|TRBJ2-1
TGTGCCAGCAGCTTAGTAGTAGGGAACTTGGGACCCTACAATGAGCAGTTCTTC
CASSLVVGNLGPYNEQFF
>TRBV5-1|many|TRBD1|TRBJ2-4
TGCGCCAGCAGCTTGGATGGTACAGGGGGCGGAAACATTCAGTACTTC
CASSLDGTGGGNIQYF
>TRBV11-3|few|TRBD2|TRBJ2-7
TGTGCCAGCAGCGAGGCGGGAGTGTCCCTCTACGAGCAGTACTTC
CASSEAGVSLYEQYF
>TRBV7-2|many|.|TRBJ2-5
TGTGCCAGCAGCTTAGCACTCCAGAGAAGGGTCCAAGAGACCCAGTACTTC
CASSLALQRRVQETQYF
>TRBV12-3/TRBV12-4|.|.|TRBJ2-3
TGTGCCAGCAGTTCTCCAAGTCGGGGGCGCACAGATACGCAGTATTTT
CASSSPSRGRTDTQYF
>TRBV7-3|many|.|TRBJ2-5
TGTGCCAGCAGCTTCGGTATGCGAGAGACCCAGTACTTC
CASSFGMRETQYF
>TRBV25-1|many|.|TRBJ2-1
TGTGCCAGCAGTGAACGTCTAGAAGCCCACAATGAGCAGTTCTTC
CASSERLEAHNEQFF
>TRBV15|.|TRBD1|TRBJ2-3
TGTGCCACCAGCAGAGTATACAGGGGGCGGGATACGCAGTATTTT
CATSRVYRGRDTQYF
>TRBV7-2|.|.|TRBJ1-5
TGTGCCAGCAGCTCCCAGGACAGTCAGCCCCAGCATTTT
CASSSQDSQPQHF
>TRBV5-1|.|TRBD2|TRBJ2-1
TGCGCCAGCACGACGGGGCTAGCGGGGATTAGTGGTGAGCAGTTCTTC
CASTTGLAGISGEQFF
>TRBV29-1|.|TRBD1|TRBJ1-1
TGCAGCGTTGAAGACCTTTATGGGACAGGTGAAGCTTTCTTT
CSVEDLYGTGEAFF
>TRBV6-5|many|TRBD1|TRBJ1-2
TGTGCCAGCAGGTTAGGGACAGGGTTCCCATCAGCCGGCTACACCTTC
CASRLGTGFPSAGYTF
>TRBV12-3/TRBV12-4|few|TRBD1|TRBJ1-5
TGTGCCAGCAGTAAAGAAACAGGGGGCAATCAGCCCCAGCATTTT
CASSKETGGNQPQHF
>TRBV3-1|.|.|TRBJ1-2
TGTGCCAGCAGCCAAGATCAGGCAGGCCGTGGCTACACCTTC
CASSQDQAGRGYTF
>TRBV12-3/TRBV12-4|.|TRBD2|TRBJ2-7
TGTGCCAGCAGTCCCCTCTCCAGCGGGAGGGCCGAAAAGGGCGAGCAGTACTTC
CASSPLSSGRAEKGEQYF
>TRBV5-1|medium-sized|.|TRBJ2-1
TGCGCCAGCAGCCCCGGGGCTAGGTACAATGAGCAGTTCTTC
CASSPGARYNEQFF
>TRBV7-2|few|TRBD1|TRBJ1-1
TGTGCCAGCAGCCCTTTTTTGGGACAGGGCTCAGCTTTCTTT
CASSPFLGQGSAFF
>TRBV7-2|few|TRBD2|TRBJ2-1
TGTGCCAGCAGCTTAGCGGGTGTAGCGGGACGGTATGATGAGCAGTTCTTC
CASSLAGVAGRYDEQFF
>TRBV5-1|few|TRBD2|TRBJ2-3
TGCGCCAGCAGCAAGACTAGCGGGGTAATCAATCATACGCAGTATTTT
CASSKTSGVINHTQYF
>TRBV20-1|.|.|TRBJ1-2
TGCAGTGCTACTTATGGCTACACCTTC
CSATYGYTF
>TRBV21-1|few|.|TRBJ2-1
TGTGCCAGCAGCACCCAACGGGGGCTAAGCTCCTACAATGAGCAGTTCTTC
CASSTQRGLSSYNEQFF
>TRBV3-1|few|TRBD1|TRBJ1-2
TGTGCCAGCAGCAGGACAGGCCCAGAGGGCTACACCTTC
CASSRTGPEGYTF
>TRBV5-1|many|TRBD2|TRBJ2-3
TGCGCCAGCAGAGGCGGGGGGTACACAGATACGCAGTATTTT
CASRGGGYTDTQYF
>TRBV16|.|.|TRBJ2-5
TGTGCCAGCAGCCCTCCCCGAGCGAGCGGGGACATGGGGACCCAGTACTTC
CASSPPRASGDMGTQYF
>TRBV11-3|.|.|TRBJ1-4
TGTGCCAGCAAGCTGGGCCAAGTAACTAATGAAAAACTGTTTTTT
CASKLGQVTNEKLFF
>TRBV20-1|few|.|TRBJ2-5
TGCAGTGCCCTACATCTCGGAGAGACCCAGTACTTC
CSALHLGETQYF
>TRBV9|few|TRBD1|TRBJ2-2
TGTGCCAGCAGCTCGGGACAGGTACCCACCGGGGAGCTGTTTTTT
CASSSGQVPTGELFF
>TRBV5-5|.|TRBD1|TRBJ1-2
TGTGCCAGCAGCTCCTCCGGGGACAGCCCACGGGGCTACACCTTC
CASSSSGDSPRGYTF
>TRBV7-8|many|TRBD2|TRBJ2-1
TGTGCCAGCAGCTTCAGACTAGCGGGGCAACACAATGAGCAGTTCTTC
CASSFRLAGQHNEQFF
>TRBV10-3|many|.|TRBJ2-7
TGTGCCATCAGTGAGAAGGGTTACGAGCAGTACTTC
CAISEKGYEQYF